The TCR beta chain described here comes from a study of blood T cell repertoires in COVID-19. On the study more broadly: Samples taken during acute and convalescent COVID-19 were collected in the United States, Italy and Spain. T cells, B-cell-depleted T cells, or PBMCs supplied cDNA or gDNA.

The authors' processing: From reference gene primer amplification, estimates of nucleated cell counts were derived. TCRdb keeps only in-frame clones here, not all; method: immunoSEQ multiplex PCR. V and J calls and clone size are as listed in that table; D and trimming were resolved from the DNA. The sample has 200,000 to 300,000 clones; around 90% are singletons. The CDR3 contains 15 residues. Trimming removed 3 bases from V and 3 bases from J, with 16 bases in between. Germline CDR1 SGDLS, CDR2 YYNGEE. V gene TRBV9 combines with J gene TRBJ2-7; the D gene is possibly TRBD2 (6 bases). This TCR was recovered from a human donor in a cohort sampled during active COVID-19. Material: peripheral blood. The CDR3 coding sequence is TGTGCCAGCAGCGAAAGTAGCGGAGGACTCTACGAGCAGTACTTC. Protein: CASSESSGGLYEQYF.